This TCR beta chain stems from a study of Ad26.COV2.S vaccination and SARS-CoV-2 variants. The study, taken as a whole, reports: Using TCR breadth and depth analyses may have led to underestimated total T cell responses.

Treatment here: approximately 18 received Ad26.COV2.S at low or high dose, single or two shots; about 5 received placebo; per-sample allocation not given. Sample collection was performed on day 63 after the first vaccine or placebo injection. The CDR3 is 15 residues long. V dropped 5 bases and J dropped 2 bases, with 13 bases sitting between them. Germline CDR1 SGHVS, CDR2 FNYEAQ. As to this clone: Its specificity is not known.

Only in-frame clones appear in the TCRdb table, and some are missing; sequencing was by immunoSEQ multiplex PCR. The sample consists of some 370,000 clones, 83% of them appearing once. V and J are TRBV7-6 and TRBJ2-1; maybe TRBD2 (5 bases). The TCR was taken from a person aged 18-60 years who received the Ad26.COV2.S COVID-19 vaccine or a placebo. Source: peripheral blood, taken in a trial of Ad26.COV2.S vaccine versus placebo. In DNA, the CDR3 is TGTGCCAGCAGCCCCCTGGCGGGCCCCTACAATGAGCAGTTCTTC. This sequence encodes CASSPLAGPYNEQFF.